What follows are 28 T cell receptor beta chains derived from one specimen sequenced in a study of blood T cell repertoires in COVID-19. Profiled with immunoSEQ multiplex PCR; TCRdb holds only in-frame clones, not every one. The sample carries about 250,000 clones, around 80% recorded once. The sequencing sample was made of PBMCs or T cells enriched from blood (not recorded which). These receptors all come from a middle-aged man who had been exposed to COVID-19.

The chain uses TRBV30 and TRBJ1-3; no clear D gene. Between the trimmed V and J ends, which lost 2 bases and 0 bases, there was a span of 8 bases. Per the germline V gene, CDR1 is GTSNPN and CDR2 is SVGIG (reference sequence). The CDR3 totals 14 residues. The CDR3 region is CAWSPDSSGNTIYF. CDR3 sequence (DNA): TGTGCCTGGAGTCCGGACTCCTCTGGAAACACCATATATTTT.

The CDR3 sequence: CASSLDGRARPHEQFF. CDR3 DNA sequence: TGTGCCAGCAGCTTAGATGGGAGGGCCCGTCCCCATGAGCAGTTCTTC. J is TRBJ2-1 and V is TRBV11-1; 7 positions match TRBD2. Germline V gene sequence: CDR1 SGHAT, CDR2 FQDESV (reference sequence). Losses at the gene ends were 1 base for V and 8 bases for J; bases not matched to a gene: 11. This CDR3 spans 16 amino acids.

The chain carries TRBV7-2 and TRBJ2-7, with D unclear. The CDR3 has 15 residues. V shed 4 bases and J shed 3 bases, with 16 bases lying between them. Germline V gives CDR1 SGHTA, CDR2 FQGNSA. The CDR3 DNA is TGTGCCAGCAGCTATAGCTCTGGCAGTTTCTACGAGCAGTACTTC. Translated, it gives CASSYSSGSFYEQYF.

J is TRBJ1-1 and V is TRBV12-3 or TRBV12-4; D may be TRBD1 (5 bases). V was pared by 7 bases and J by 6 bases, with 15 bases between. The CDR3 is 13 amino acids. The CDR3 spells CASTRREGSEAFF. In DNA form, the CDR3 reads TGTGCCAGCACCCGCAGGGAGGGGTCTGAAGCTTTCTTT.

CDR3 loop: CSAREGDGKRVENTIYF. As DNA, the CDR3 is TGCAGCGCCCGGGAGGGGGACGGTAAAAGGGTGGAAAACACCATATATTTT. The chain carries TRBV29-1 and TRBJ1-3; D is possibly TRBD1 (6 bases). Trimming pared 7 bases from V and 6 bases from J, leaving 28 bases between. This CDR3 is built from 17 residues. CDR1 and CDR2 (germline): SQVTM, ANQGSEA.

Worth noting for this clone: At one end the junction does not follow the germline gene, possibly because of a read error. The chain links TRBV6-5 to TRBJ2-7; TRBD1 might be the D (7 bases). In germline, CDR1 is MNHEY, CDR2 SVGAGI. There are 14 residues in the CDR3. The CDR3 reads CAGSRRSRGDEQYF. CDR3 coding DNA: TGTGCCGGCAGCCGAAGGAGCAGGGGGGACGAGCAGTACTTC.

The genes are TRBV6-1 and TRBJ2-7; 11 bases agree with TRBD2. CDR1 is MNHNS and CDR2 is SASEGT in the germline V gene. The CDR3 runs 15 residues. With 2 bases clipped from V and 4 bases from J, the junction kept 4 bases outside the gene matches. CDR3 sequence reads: CASSETSGSGYEQYF. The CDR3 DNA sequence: TGTGCCAGCAGTGAAACTAGCGGGAGTGGGTACGAGCAGTACTTC.

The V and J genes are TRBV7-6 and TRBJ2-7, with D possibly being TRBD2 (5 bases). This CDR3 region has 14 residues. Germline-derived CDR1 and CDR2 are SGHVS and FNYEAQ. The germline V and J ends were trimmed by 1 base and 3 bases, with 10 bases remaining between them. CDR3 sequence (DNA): TGTGCCAGCAGCTTAGGTCCGACTAACTACGAGCAGTACTTC. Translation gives CASSLGPTNYEQYF.

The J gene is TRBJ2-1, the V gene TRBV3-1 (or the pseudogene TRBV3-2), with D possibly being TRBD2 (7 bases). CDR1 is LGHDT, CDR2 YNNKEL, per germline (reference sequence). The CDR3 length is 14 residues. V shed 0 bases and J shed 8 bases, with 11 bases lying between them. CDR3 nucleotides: TGTGCCAGCAGCCAAGAGGGCGGGGGCCATGAGCAGTTCTTC. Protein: CASSQEGGGHEQFF.

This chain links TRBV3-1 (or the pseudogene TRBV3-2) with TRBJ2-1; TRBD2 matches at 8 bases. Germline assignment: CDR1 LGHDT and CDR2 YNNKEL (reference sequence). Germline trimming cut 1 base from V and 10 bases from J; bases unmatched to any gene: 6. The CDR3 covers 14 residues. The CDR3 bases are TGTGCCAGCAGCCAAGGGGGACTAGGCAGCGAGCAGTTCTTC. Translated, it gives CASSQGGLGSEQFF.

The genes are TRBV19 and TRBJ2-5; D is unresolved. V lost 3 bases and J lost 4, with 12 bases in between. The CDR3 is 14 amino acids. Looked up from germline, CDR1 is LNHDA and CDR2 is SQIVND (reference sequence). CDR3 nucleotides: TGTGCCAGTAGTATGAACCGACAAGGAGAGACCCAGTACTTC. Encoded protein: CASSMNRQGETQYF.

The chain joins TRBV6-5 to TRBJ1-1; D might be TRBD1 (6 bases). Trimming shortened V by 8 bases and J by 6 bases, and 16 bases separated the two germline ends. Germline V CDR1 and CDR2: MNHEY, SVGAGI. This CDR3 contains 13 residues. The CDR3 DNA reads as TGTGCCAGCCTGTGGGGGCAGGTGGCTGAAGCTTTCTTT. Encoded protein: CASLWGQVAEAFF.

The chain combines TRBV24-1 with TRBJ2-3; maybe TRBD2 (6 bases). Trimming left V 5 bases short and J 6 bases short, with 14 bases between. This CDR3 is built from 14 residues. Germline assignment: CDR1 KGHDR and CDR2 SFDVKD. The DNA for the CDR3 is TGTGCCACCAGTGGACGGGGAAGCGGGGATACGCAGTATTTT. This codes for CATSGRGSGDTQYF.

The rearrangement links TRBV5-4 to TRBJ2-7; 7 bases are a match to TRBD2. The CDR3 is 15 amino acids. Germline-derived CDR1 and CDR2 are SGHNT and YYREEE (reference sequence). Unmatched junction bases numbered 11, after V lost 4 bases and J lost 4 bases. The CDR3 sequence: CASSITWGGVYEQYF. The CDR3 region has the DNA TGTGCCAGCAGCATCACCTGGGGGGGGGTGTACGAGCAGTACTTC.

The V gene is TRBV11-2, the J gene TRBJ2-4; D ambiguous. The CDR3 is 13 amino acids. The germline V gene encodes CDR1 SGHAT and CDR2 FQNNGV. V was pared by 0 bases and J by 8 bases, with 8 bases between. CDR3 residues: CASSLDPSDIQYF. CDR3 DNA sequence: TGTGCCAGCAGCTTAGACCCGTCGGACATTCAGTACTTC. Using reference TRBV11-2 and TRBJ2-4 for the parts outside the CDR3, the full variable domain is EAGVAQSPRYKIIEKRQSVAFWCNPISGHATLYWYQQILGQGPKLLIQFQNNGVVDDSQLPKDRFSAERLKGVDSTLKIQPAKLEDSAVYLCASSLDPSDIQYFGAGTRLSVL.

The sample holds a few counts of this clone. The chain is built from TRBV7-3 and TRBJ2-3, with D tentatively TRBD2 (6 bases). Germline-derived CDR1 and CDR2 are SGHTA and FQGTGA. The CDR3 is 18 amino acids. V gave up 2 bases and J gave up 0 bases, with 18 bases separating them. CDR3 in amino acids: CASSLPHGAGTSTDTQYF. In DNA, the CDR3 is TGTGCCAGCAGCTTACCCCATGGGGCGGGAACTAGCACAGATACGCAGTATTTT.

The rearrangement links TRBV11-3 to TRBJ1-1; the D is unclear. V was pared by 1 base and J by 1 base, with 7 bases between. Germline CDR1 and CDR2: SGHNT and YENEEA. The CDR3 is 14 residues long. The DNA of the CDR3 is TGTGCCAGCAGCTTAGTGGGAGGGAACACTGAAGCTTTCTTT. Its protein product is CASSLVGGNTEAFF.

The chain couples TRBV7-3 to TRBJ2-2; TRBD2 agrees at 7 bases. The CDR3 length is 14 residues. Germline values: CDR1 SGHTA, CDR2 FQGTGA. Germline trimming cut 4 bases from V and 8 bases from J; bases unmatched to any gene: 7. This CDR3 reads CASSSRAGRGELFF. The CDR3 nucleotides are TGTGCCAGCAGCTCCAGAGCGGGAAGGGGGGAGCTGTTTTTT.

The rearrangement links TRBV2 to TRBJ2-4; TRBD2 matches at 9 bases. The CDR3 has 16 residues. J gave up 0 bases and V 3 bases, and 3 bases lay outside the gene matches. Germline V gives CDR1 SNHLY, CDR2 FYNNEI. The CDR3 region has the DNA TGTGCCAGCAGTGAGACTAGCGGAGTAGCCAAAAACATTCAGTACTTC. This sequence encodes CASSETSGVAKNIQYF.

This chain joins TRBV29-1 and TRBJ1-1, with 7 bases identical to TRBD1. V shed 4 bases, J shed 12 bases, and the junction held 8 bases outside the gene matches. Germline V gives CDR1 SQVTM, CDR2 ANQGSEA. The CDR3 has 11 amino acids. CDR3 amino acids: CSVVARGKTFF. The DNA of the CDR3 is TGCAGCGTTGTTGCCAGGGGGAAAACTTTCTTT.

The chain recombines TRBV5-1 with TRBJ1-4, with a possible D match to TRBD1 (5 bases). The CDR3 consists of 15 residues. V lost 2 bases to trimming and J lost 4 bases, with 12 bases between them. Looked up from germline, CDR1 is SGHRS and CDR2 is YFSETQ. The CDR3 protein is CASSLWGSFNEKLFF. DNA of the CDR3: TGCGCCAGCAGCTTATGGGGCAGCTTTAATGAAAAACTGTTTTTT.

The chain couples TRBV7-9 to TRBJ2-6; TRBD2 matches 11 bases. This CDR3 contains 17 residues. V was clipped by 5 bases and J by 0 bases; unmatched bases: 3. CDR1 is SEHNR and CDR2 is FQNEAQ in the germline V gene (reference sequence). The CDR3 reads CASSLLAGVSGANVLTF. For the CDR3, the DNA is TGTGCCAGCAGCCTACTAGCGGGAGTCTCTGGGGCCAACGTCCTGACTTTC.

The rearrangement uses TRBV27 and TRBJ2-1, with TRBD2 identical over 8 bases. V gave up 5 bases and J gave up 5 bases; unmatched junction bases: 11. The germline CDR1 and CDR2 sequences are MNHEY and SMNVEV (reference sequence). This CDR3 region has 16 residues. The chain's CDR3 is CASSIRSGLANNEQFF. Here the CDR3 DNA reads TGTGCCAGCAGTATAAGATCCGGACTAGCAAACAATGAGCAGTTCTTC.

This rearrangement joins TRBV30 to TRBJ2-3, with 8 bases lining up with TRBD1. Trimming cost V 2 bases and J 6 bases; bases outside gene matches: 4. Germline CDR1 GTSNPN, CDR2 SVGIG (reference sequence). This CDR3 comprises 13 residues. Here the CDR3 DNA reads TGTGCCTGGAGTAGACAGGGGAGGGATACGCAGTATTTT. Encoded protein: CAWSRQGRDTQYF.

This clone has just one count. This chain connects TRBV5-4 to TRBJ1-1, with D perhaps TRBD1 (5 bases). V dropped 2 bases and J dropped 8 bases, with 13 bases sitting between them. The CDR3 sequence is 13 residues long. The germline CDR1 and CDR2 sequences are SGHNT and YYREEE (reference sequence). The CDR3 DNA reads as TGTGCCAGCAGCTTATCCGACAGAGTAGAAGCTTTCTTT. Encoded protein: CASSLSDRVEAFF.

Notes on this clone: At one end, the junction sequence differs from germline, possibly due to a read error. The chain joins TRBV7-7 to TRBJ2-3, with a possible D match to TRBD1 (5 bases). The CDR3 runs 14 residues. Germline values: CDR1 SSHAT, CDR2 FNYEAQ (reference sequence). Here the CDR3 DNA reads TGTGCTAGCAGCTTAGAGGCCCAGGGAGATACGCAGTATTTT. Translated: CASSLEAQGDTQYF.

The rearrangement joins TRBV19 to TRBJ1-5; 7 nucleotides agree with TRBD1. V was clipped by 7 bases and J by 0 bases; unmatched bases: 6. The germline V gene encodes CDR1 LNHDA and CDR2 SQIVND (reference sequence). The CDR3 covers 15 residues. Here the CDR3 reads CASIQGSDSNQPQHF. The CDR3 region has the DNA TGTGCCAGTATACAGGGGTCGGATAGCAATCAGCCCCAGCATTTT.

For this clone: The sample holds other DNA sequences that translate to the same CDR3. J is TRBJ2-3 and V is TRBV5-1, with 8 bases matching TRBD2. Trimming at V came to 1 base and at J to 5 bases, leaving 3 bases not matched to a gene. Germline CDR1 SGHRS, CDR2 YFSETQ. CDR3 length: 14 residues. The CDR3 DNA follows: TGCGCCAGCAGCTTGACTAGCGGCGTAGATACGCAGTATTTT. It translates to CASSLTSGVDTQYF.